These 8 T cell receptor beta chains share one sample of origin, sequenced in a study of PD-1 blockade in mismatch repair-deficient tumors. Profiling relied on immunoSEQ multiplex PCR, and the TCRdb table lists in-frame clones only, not all of them. The sample records 100,000 or so clones, 82% being singletons. The material was peripheral blood, obtained around 8 months after starting pembrolizumab. These receptors were obtained from an adult with mismatch repair-deficient cancer.

The table lists this clone with a count of one. The chain uses TRBV9 and TRBJ2-3, with D unresolved. CDR1 SGDLS and CDR2 YYNGEE come from the germline V gene. Between the trimmed V and J ends, which lost 4 bases and 2 bases, there was a span of 5 bases. This CDR3 is 12 amino acids long. The CDR3 bases are TGTGCCAGCAGCTACCCCACAGATACGCAGTATTTT. Protein product: CASSYPTDTQYF.

This clone was recorded once. This rearrangement joins TRBV11-2 to TRBJ2-2, with D possibly TRBD2 on 5 matching bases. Germline V gene data show CDR1 as SGHAT and CDR2 as FQNNGV. Trimming pared 0 bases from V and 5 bases from J, leaving 13 bases between. The CDR3 is 16 residues long. The CDR3 here is CASSLDPGTLTGELFF. CDR3 sequence (DNA): TGTGCCAGCAGCTTAGACCCGGGAACGCTGACCGGGGAGCTGTTTTTT.

The chain carries TRBV7-8 and TRBJ2-1, with no clear D. Germline CDR1 SGHVS, CDR2 FQNEAQ. Trimming left V 0 bases short and J 0 bases short, with 6 bases between. The CDR3 contains 15 residues. CDR3 in amino acids: CASSLAGYSYNEQFF. CDR3 DNA sequence: TGTGCCAGCAGCTTAGCTGGGTACTCCTACAATGAGCAGTTCTTC. Together with reference TRBV7-8 and TRBJ2-1, the CDR3 gives the full variable domain: GAGVSQSPRYKVAKRGQDVALRCDPISGHVSLFWYQQALGQGPEFLTYFQNEAQLDKSGLPSDRFFAERPEGSVSTLKIQRTQQEDSAVYLCASSLAGYSYNEQFFGPGTRLTVL.

This chain joins TRBV2 and TRBJ2-7; TRBD2 might be the D (5 bases). Trimming stripped 6 bases from V and 0 bases from J, with 12 bases between. CDR1 is SNHLY and CDR2 is FYNNEI in the germline V gene. CDR3 length: 14 residues. CDR3 DNA: TGTGCCAGCAGGAGGACTGTCAGCTCCTACGAGCAGTACTTC. Translated: CASRRTVSSYEQYF. Together with reference TRBV2 and TRBJ2-7, the CDR3 gives the full variable domain: EPEVTQTPSHQVTQMGQEVILRCVPISNHLYFYWYRQILGQKVEFLVSFYNNEISEKSEIFDDQFSVERPDGSNFTLKIRSTKLEDSAMYFCASRRTVSSYEQYFGPGTRLTVT.

V is TRBV4-1 and J is TRBJ1-5; no clear D gene. The V end was cut by 4 bases, the J end by 6 bases, with 13 bases between. This CDR3 contains 14 residues. Germline V gene sequence: CDR1 MGHRA, CDR2 YSYEKL. CDR3 amino acids: CASSRDLIGQPQHF. Here the CDR3 DNA reads TGCGCCAGCAGCCGAGACTTAATTGGTCAGCCCCAGCATTTT.

This clone has just a few counts. This rearrangement joins TRBV19 to TRBJ1-1; D remains ambiguous. This CDR3 contains 15 residues. Trimming removed 1 base from V and 1 base from J, with 10 bases in between. Germline V CDR1 and CDR2: LNHDA, SQIVND (reference sequence). The chain's CDR3 is CASSIVYRRNTEAFF. For the CDR3, the DNA is TGTGCCAGTAGTATAGTTTACCGCCGGAACACTGAAGCTTTCTTT.

The chain couples TRBV6-1 to TRBJ1-5; no firm D call. Per germline, CDR1 MNHNS and CDR2 SASEGT. The ends were cut back, 2 bases at V and 4 bases at J, with 15 bases in the middle. The CDR3 spans 16 residues. In DNA, the CDR3 is TGTGCCAGCAGTGAATGGTCCCTCCAGAGGAATCAGCCCCAGCATTTT. Protein sequence: CASSEWSLQRNQPQHF.

The chain links TRBV28 to TRBJ2-3, with D unclear. V was shortened by 8 bases and J by 0 bases, with 9 bases between the two germline ends. CDR3 length equals 13 residues. Germline V gene data show CDR1 as MDHEN and CDR2 as SYDVKM. This CDR3 is CASGQPSTDTQYF. CDR3 DNA sequence: TGTGCCAGCGGCCAGCCAAGCACAGATACGCAGTATTTT. The full variable domain, in which reference TRBV28 and TRBJ2-3 provide the parts outside the CDR3, is DVKVTQSSRYLVKRTGEKVFLECVQDMDHENMFWYRQDPGLGLRLIYFSYDVKMKEKGDIPEGYSVSREKKERFSLILESASTNQTSMYLCASGQPSTDTQYFGPGTRLTVL.